This TCR beta chain was identified in a study of blood T cell dynamics during melanoma immunotherapy. Whole-study findings and limits: The study could not tell melanoma-specific clones from general immune activation.

This sample's time point: pre-treatment baseline. As to this clone: No antigen is known for it.

The CDR3 spans 15 residues. Profiled with immunoSEQ multiplex PCR; TCRdb holds only in-frame clones, not every one. The repertoire has about 18,000 clones, 90% to 95% of them found once; the top ten carry about 2%. The chain recombines TRBV21-1 with TRBJ1-5; no DNA check was done on the table's D call, TRBD1. TRBV21-1 is marked as a pseudogene. This TCR was recovered from a human donor with melanoma. Source: blood, taken from a patient treated with checkpoint blockade. The CDR3 DNA reads as TGTGCCAGCAGCAACCGGGACAGGGACAATCAGCCCCAGCATTTT. This translates into CASSNRDRDNQPQHF.